This T cell receptor (beta chain) was identified during a study of blood T cell repertoires in COVID-19. About the research overall: Both acute and convalescent COVID-19 samples were obtained from the United States, Italy and Spain.

Measured with immunoSEQ multiplex PCR; TCRdb has only the in-frame clones, and not every one. The sample lists roughly 79,000 clones, approximately 90% occurring once. Germline CDR1 SGHTA, CDR2 FQGNSA. Trimming shortened V by 1 base and J by 3 bases, and 4 bases separated the two germline ends. There are 13 residues in the CDR3. The chain employs TRBV7-2 and TRBJ1-5; D call uncertain. The sequence was collected from a woman of 80 years or more with active or convalescent COVID-19. The sample taken for sequencing was peripheral blood. The CDR3: CASSLGANQPQHF. CDR3 DNA: TGTGCCAGCAGCTTAGGGGCCAATCAGCCCCAGCATTTT.